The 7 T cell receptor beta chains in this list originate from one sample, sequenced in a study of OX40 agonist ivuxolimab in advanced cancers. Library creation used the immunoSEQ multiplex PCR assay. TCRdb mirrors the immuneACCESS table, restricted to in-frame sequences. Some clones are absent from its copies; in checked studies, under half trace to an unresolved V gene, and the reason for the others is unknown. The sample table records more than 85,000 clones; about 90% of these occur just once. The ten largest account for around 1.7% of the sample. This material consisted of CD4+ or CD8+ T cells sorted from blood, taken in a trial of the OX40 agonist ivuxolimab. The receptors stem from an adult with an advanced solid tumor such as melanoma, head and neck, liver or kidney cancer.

This CDR3 reads CAWRSVPNTGELFF. DNA for the CDR3: TGTGCCTGGAGGTCAGTGCCGAACACCGGGGAGCTGTTTTTT. V is TRBV30 and J is TRBJ2-2; D remains ambiguous. Germline CDR1 reads GTSNPN; CDR2 reads SVGIG (reference sequence). V shed 3 bases and J shed 0 bases, with 8 bases lying between them. The CDR3 has 14 amino acids.

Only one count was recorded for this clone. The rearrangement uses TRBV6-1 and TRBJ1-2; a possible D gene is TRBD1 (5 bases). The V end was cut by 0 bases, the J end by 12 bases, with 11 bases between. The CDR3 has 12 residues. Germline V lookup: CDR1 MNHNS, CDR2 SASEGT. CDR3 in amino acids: CASSEARTPHTF. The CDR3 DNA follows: TGTGCCAGCAGTGAAGCGCGGACACCTCACACCTTC.

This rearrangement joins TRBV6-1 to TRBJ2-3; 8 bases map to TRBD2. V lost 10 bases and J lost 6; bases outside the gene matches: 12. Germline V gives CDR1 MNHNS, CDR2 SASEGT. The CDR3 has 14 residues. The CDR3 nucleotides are TGTGCCACCTCCCGGGCGGGGGGCCCCGATACGCAGTATTTT. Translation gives CATSRAGGPDTQYF.

CDR3 nucleotides: TGCACCGCTTCCGCCGGCTACGAGCAGTACTTC. Translation: CTASAGYEQYF. The chain couples TRBV20-1 to TRBJ2-7; D is unresolved. The CDR3 sequence is 11 residues long. The germline V gene encodes CDR1 DFQATT and CDR2 SNEGSKA (reference sequence).

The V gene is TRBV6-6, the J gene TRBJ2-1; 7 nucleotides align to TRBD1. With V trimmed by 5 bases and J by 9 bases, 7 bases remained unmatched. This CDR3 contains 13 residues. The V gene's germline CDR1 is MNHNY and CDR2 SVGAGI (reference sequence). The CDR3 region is CASSISGTAEQFF. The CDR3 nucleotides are TGTGCCAGCAGTATATCCGGGACAGCTGAGCAGTTCTTC.

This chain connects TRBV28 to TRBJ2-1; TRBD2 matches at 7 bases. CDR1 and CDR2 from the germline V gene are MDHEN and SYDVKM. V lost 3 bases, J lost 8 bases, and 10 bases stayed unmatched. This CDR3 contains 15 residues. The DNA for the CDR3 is TGTGCCAGCAGTTTTTTGGCGGGAGTGGGCGATGAGCAGTTCTTC. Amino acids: CASSFLAGVGDEQFF.

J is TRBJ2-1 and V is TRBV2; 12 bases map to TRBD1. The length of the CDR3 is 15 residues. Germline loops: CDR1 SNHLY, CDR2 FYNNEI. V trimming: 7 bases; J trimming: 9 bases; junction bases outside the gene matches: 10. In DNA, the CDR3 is TGTGCCAGCATGGGGGGGACAGGGGGCTTCGGTGAGCAGTTCTTC. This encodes CASMGGTGGFGEQFF.